These 29 T cell receptor beta chains were sequenced from one sample in a study of response to subunit inactivated influenza vaccine. MiXCR was run by TCRdb on the RT-PCR reads, yielding one entry per CDR3 protein. Among about 520,000 distinct CDR3 sequences listed, more than 7% were seen once. Sequenced here: PBMCs from blood, sampled roughly 24 months after vaccination. Receptors originate from a man in his fifties or sixties who received an inactivated influenza vaccine.

CDR3 in DNA: TGTGCCAGCAGTCTAGCCGGGACTACGTACTTC. Protein sequence: CASSLAGTTYF. The chain has TRBV14 and TRBJ2-7; 7 nucleotides align to TRBD2. V shed 6 bases, J shed 12 bases, and the junction held 8 bases outside the gene matches. This CDR3 comprises 11 residues. Per germline, CDR1 SGHDN and CDR2 FVKESK.

The chain joins TRBV11-2 to TRBJ1-6; tentatively, D is TRBD1 (5 bases). The CDR3 totals 13 residues. Germline V CDR1 and CDR2: SGHAT, FQNNGV. V dropped 6 bases and J dropped 14 bases, with 17 bases sitting between them. CDR3 nucleotides: TGTGCCAGCAGTCGCCTACAGGTTCCAGCCCTCCACTTT. It is translated as CASSRLQVPALHF. The variable domain in full, with the rest retrieved from reference TRBV11-2 and TRBJ1-6, is EAGVAQSPRYKIIEKRQSVAFWCNPISGHATLYWYQQILGQGPKLLIQFQNNGVVDDSQLPKDRFSAERLKGVDSTLKIQPAKLEDSAVYLCASSRLQVPALHFGNGTRLTVT.

This clonotype was counted at least ten times. V is TRBV4-3 and J is TRBJ1-5; D unclear. The length of the CDR3 is 16 residues. CDR1 LGHNA and CDR2 YSLEER come from the germline V gene. Trimming removed 1 base from V and 1 base from J, with 11 bases in between. As DNA, the CDR3 is TGCGCCAGCAGCCAAGGTTACTGGGAGAGCAATCAGCCCCAGCATTTT. Its translation is CASSQGYWESNQPQHF.

This clonotype appeared a few times. With a much larger clone just one base away, this may be a read error. This chain connects TRBV7-2 to TRBJ1-1, with D possibly TRBD1 on 6 matching bases. The length of the CDR3 is 14 residues. Germline V CDR1 and CDR2: SGHTA, FQGNSA. V was shortened by 5 bases and J by 0 bases, with 10 bases between the two germline ends. This chain's CDR3 is CASSAQGMNTEAFF. Written as DNA, the CDR3 is TGTGCCAGCAGCGCACAGGGCATGAACACTGAAGCTTTCTTT.

This rearrangement joins TRBV18 to TRBJ1-5; no reliable D call. CDR3 length equals 16 residues. The germline CDR1 and CDR2 sequences are KGHSH and LQKENI. V lost 1 base, J lost 3 bases, and 13 bases lay in between. DNA for the CDR3: TGTGCCAGCTCACCACAGATAATAGGGTACAATCAGCCCCAGCATTTT. It specifies CASSPQIIGYNQPQHF.

The chain links TRBV3-1 to TRBJ2-1; no reliable D call. Deletions cut 3 bases from V and 8 bases from J, with 14 bases between. The CDR3 totals 14 residues. CDR1 LGHDT and CDR2 YNNKEL come from the germline V gene (reference sequence). As DNA, the CDR3 is TGTGCCAGCAGCCAGGCGGCCGCTGGGGATGAGCAGTTCTTC. This codes for CASSQAAAGDEQFF.

The chain joins TRBV12-3 or TRBV12-4 to TRBJ1-1, with a weak D call TRBD1 (5 bases). V lost 2 bases, J lost 0 bases, and 19 bases lay in between. This CDR3 spans 18 amino acids. CDR3 coding DNA: TGTGCCAGCAGTTTACAGCGGCAGGGAATAAGGCTGAACACTGAAGCTTTCTTT. It is translated as CASSLQRQGIRLNTEAFF.

This clonotype showed up just a few times. CDR3 region: CSVEGLMNTEAFF. The CDR3, as DNA: TGCAGCGTTGAAGGTCTCATGAACACTGAAGCTTTCTTT. This chain connects TRBV29-1 to TRBJ1-1; no firm D call. This CDR3 is built from 13 residues. The germline V gene encodes CDR1 SQVTM and CDR2 ANQGSEA. Trimming stripped 1 base from V and 0 bases from J, with 6 bases between. Using reference TRBV29-1 and TRBJ1-1 for the parts outside the CDR3, the full variable domain is SAVISQKPSRDICQRGTSLTIQCQVDSQVTMMFWYRQQPGQSLTLIATANQGSEATYESGFVIDKFPISRPNLTFSTLTVSNMSPEDSSIYLCSVEGLMNTEAFFGQGTRLTVV.

V and J are TRBV23-1 and TRBJ2-7; 7 nucleotides line up with TRBD1. TRBV23-1 is an open reading frame, and its role is uncertain. The CDR3 is 16 amino acids. The ends lost 3 bases at V and 6 bases at J; junction bases unmatched: 14. The CDR3 nucleotides read TGCGCCAGCAGTCATTCGAAATTGGGGACAGATGTCGAGCAGTACTTC. Encoded protein: CASSHSKLGTDVEQYF.

This clonotype was observed many times. V usage is TRBV28 and J usage is TRBJ2-7, with a possible D match to TRBD1 (5 bases). Trimming left V 5 bases short and J 5 bases short, with 10 bases between. Germline-derived CDR1 and CDR2 are MDHEN and SYDVKM. The CDR3 sequence is 12 residues long. The DNA of the CDR3 is TGTGCCAGCAGTATGACAGATAACGAGCAGTACTTC. Protein: CASSMTDNEQYF.

This chain joins TRBV5-1 and TRBJ2-1; perhaps D is TRBD1 or TRBD2 (5 bases each). The CDR3 is made up of 16 amino acids. Trimming shortened V by 0 bases and J by 0 bases, and 10 bases separated the two germline ends. The germline V gene encodes CDR1 SGHRS and CDR2 YFSETQ. CDR3 sequence (DNA): TGCGCCAGCAGCTTGGAGGGGACCCACTCCTACAATGAGCAGTTCTTC. Translating it yields CASSLEGTHSYNEQFF. The variable domain in full, completed from reference TRBV5-1 and TRBJ2-1, reads KAGVTQTPRYLIKTRGQQVTLSCSPISGHRSVSWYQQTPGQGLQFLFEYFSETQRNKGNFPGRFSGRQFSNSRSEMNVSTLELGDSALYLCASSLEGTHSYNEQFFGPGTRLTVL.

This rearrangement joins TRBV9 to TRBJ2-1; D uncertain. The CDR3 is made up of 15 amino acids. The ends were cut back, 0 bases at V and 2 bases at J, with 9 bases in the middle. Germline V gene data show CDR1 as SGDLS and CDR2 as YYNGEE. CDR3 loop: CASSVESPPYNEQFF. The DNA for the CDR3 is TGTGCCAGCAGCGTAGAGAGTCCCCCCTACAATGAGCAGTTCTTC.

This clonotype was recorded a few times. The chain joins TRBV20-1 to TRBJ2-1; 10 bases match TRBD1. The CDR3 sequence is 15 residues long. Germline V gene data show CDR1 as DFQATT and CDR2 as SNEGSKA (reference sequence). After removal of 5 bases from V and 4 bases from J, the junction contained 8 bases not matched to a gene. For the CDR3, the DNA is TGCAGTGCTCGCACCGGGACAGGGGTGTACAATGAGCAGTTCTTC. Encoded protein: CSARTGTGVYNEQFF.

This chain connects TRBV3-1 to TRBJ1-5, with 10 bases that match TRBD1. The CDR3 is 15 amino acids. Germline-derived CDR1 and CDR2 are LGHDT and YNNKEL (reference sequence). V shed 4 bases, J shed 5 bases, and the junction held 5 bases outside the gene matches. The CDR3 sequence: CASSPQTGGHQPQHF. The CDR3 DNA is TGTGCCAGCAGCCCGCAGACAGGGGGCCATCAGCCCCAGCATTTT.

The chain joins TRBV3-1 to TRBJ2-7; D perhaps matches TRBD1 (6 bases). V was pared by 2 bases and J by 5 bases, with 16 bases between. The CDR3 runs 15 residues. Germline V gives CDR1 LGHDT, CDR2 YNNKEL (reference sequence). CDR3 protein: CASSQIGQPRHEQYF. CDR3 coding DNA: TGTGCCAGCAGCCAAATTGGACAGCCACGCCACGAGCAGTACTTC.

This clonotype was counted at least ten times. V gene TRBV12-3 or TRBV12-4 combines with J gene TRBJ2-3; a weak D match, TRBD1 (5 bases). This CDR3 spans 16 amino acids. Trimming stripped 2 bases from V and 0 bases from J, with 12 bases between. CDR3 nucleotides: TGTGCCAGCAGTTTATGGGGCGGACCTAGCACAGATACGCAGTATTTT. As protein: CASSLWGGPSTDTQYF.

This clonotype was seen a handful of times. The V gene is TRBV7-2, the J gene TRBJ2-1; a weak D match, TRBD1 (6 bases). CDR1 is SGHTA and CDR2 is FQGNSA in the germline V gene. The CDR3 spans 15 residues. The ends were cut back, 1 base at V and 5 bases at J, with 12 bases in the middle. This CDR3 is CASSLVSRGNNEQFF. CDR3 coding DNA: TGTGCCAGCAGCTTAGTATCCAGGGGAAACAATGAGCAGTTCTTC.

In its sample, this clonotype was seen many times. The CDR3 DNA is TGCGCCAGCAGCCAATCGGACGCTGAAAAACTGTTTTTT. Protein: CASSQSDAEKLFF. V usage is TRBV4-3 and J usage is TRBJ1-4; unclear D gene. The CDR3 is 13 amino acids. Trimming removed 2 bases at V and 7 bases at J, with 8 bases between. Germline CDR1 LGHNA, CDR2 YSLEER.

This clonotype was detected only a few times. The chain carries TRBV20-1 and TRBJ1-5; D gene ambiguous. This CDR3 comprises 13 residues. CDR1 is DFQATT and CDR2 is SNEGSKA in the germline V gene (reference sequence). V dropped 5 bases and J dropped 3 bases, with 11 bases sitting between them. The DNA for the CDR3 is TGCAGTGCTCCCGATCCCCACAATCAGCCCCAGCATTTT. Translation: CSAPDPHNQPQHF.

In this sample, this clonotype turned up many times. A read error may account for a junction end that differs from germline. The chain recombines TRBV27 with TRBJ2-1, with TRBD2 matching 9 bases. The CDR3 is 15 residues long. Germline loops: CDR1 MNHEY, CDR2 SMNVEV (reference sequence). The CDR3 DNA is TGTGCCAGCAGTTACCGTAGCGGGAGATACAGTGAGCAGTTCTTC. Residues: CASSYRSGRYSEQFF.

This rearrangement joins TRBV20-1 to TRBJ2-5; possible D gene TRBD2, 5 bases. The CDR3 has 17 amino acids. V shed 5 bases and J shed 4 bases, with 26 bases lying between them. Germline CDR1 reads DFQATT; CDR2 reads SNEGSKA (reference sequence). The DNA for the CDR3 is TGCAGTGCTCCGTCCCCTCATGTACGGGATCTGCGAGAGACCCAGTACTTC. It is translated as CSAPSPHVRDLRETQYF.

This clonotype was observed a handful of times. V usage is TRBV7-3 and J usage is TRBJ2-2; 7 bases fit TRBD1. V shed 5 bases and J 6 bases; nucleotides not matched to a gene: 12. The germline CDR1 and CDR2 sequences are SGHTA and FQGTGA. CDR3 length: 16 residues. CDR3 in DNA: TGTGCCAGCAGCGAGACAGGGACAGCTTCCTCCGGGGAGCTGTTTTTT. This gives the protein CASSETGTASSGELFF.

This clonotype was picked up many times. The V call is TRBV20-1, the J call TRBJ2-5; no definite D call. This CDR3 comprises 12 residues. Trimming took off 3 bases at V and 8 bases at J, with 13 bases between the two ends. Germline CDR1 DFQATT, CDR2 SNEGSKA (reference sequence). The CDR3 is CSARTPADTQYF. CDR3 coding DNA: TGCAGTGCTAGGACCCCGGCGGATACCCAGTACTTC.

This clonotype was seen more than once but under ten times. V is TRBV7-9 and J is TRBJ2-3, with 8 bases matching TRBD1. Germline loops: CDR1 SEHNR, CDR2 FQNEAQ (reference sequence). CDR3 length: 15 amino acids. With 4 bases clipped from V and 4 bases from J, the junction kept 7 bases outside the gene matches. CDR3 coding DNA: TGTGCCAGCAGCTCAGACAGGGGATTCCCAGATACGCAGTATTTT. This sequence encodes CASSSDRGFPDTQYF.

This chain connects TRBV18 to TRBJ2-7; 9 nucleotides agree with TRBD1. CDR1 and CDR2 from the germline V gene are KGHSH and LQKENI. The length of the CDR3 is 17 residues. Trimming removed 5 bases from V and 1 base from J; junction bases left unmatched: 12. The chain's CDR3 is CASSTSLAGTGSYEQYF. CDR3 nucleotides: TGTGCCAGCTCAACGTCATTGGCCGGGACAGGGTCCTACGAGCAGTACTTC.

The CDR3 spells CASRSGTSGSNEQFF. CDR3 sequence (DNA): TGTGCCAGCAGATCCGGGACTAGCGGGAGCAATGAGCAGTTCTTC. V is TRBV12-3 or TRBV12-4 and J is TRBJ2-1, with TRBD2 matching 14 bases. Trimming removed 6 bases from V and 6 bases from J; junction bases left unmatched: 4. There are 15 residues in the CDR3.

There are many counts of this clonotype. The chain employs TRBV15 and TRBJ2-7; D uncertain. Germline assignment: CDR1 LNHNV and CDR2 YYDKDF (reference sequence). This CDR3 contains 9 residues. Written as DNA, the CDR3 is TGTCGGTTGGGGTACGAGCAGTACTTC. It codes for CRLGYEQYF.

V and J are TRBV7-1 and TRBJ2-3; 8 nucleotides align to TRBD2. TRBV7-1 is designated an ORF whose function remains uncertain. Germline trimming cut 9 bases from V and 1 base from J; bases unmatched to any gene: 12. The CDR3 runs 16 residues. The CDR3 DNA reads TGTGCCAGGAGCCCTGGGGTTAGCGGGGGCACAGATACGCAGTATTTT. Translated: CARSPGVSGGTDTQYF.

The genes are TRBV7-2 and TRBJ1-2; D gene uncertain. Germline V gene lookup returns CDR1 SGHTA and CDR2 FQGNSA. The CDR3 contains 14 residues. The V gene lost 5 bases and the J gene lost 4 bases, with 14 bases spanning the gap. The DNA of the CDR3 is TGTGCCAGCAGCCCCCGCGGAAGGACCTATGGCTACACCTTC. Its protein product is CASSPRGRTYGYTF.